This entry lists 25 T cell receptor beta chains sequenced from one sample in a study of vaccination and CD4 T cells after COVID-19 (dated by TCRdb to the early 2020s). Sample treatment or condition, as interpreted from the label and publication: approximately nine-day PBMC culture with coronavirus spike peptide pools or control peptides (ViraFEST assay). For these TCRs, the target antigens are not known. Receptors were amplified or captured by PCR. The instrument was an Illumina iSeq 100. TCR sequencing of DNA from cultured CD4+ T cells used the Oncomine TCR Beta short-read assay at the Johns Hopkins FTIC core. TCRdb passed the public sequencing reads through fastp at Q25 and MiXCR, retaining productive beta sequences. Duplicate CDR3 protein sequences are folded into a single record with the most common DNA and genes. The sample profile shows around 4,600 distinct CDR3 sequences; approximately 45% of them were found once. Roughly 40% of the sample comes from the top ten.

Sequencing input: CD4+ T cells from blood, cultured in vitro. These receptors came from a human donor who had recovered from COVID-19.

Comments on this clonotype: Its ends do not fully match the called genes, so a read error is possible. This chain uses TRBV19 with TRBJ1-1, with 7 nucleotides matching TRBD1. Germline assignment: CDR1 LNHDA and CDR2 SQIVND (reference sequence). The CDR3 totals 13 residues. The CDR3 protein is CASSILGQDLRDF. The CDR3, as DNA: TGTGCCAGTAGTATCCTAGGACAGGATTTAAGGGATTTT.

This CDR3 is CASSRDTSGVRTDTQYF. The CDR3 coding sequence is TGTGCCAGCAGTCGAGATACTAGCGGAGTACGAACAGATACGCAGTATTTT. The chain has TRBV2 and TRBJ2-3; the match to TRBD2 covers 8 bases. Germline values: CDR1 SNHLY, CDR2 FYNNEI. This CDR3 spans 17 amino acids. The ends lost 5 bases at V and 3 bases at J; junction bases unmatched: 13.

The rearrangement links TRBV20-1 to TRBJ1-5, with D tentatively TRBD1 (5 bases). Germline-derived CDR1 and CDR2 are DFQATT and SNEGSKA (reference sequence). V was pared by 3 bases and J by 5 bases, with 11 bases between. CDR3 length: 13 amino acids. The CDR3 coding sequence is TGCAGTGCTAGCTTGGGGGGAGATCAGCCCCAGCATTTT. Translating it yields CSASLGGDQPQHF.

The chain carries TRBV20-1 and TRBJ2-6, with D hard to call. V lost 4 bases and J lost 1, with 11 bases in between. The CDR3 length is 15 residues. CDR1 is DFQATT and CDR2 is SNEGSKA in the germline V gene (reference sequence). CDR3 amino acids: CSANGWLSGANVLTF. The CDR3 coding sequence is TGCAGTGCTAACGGCTGGTTGTCTGGGGCCAACGTCCTGACTTTC.

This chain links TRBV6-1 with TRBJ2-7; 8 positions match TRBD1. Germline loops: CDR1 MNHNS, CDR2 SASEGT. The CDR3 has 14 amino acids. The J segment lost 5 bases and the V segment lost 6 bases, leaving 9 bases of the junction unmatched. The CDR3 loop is CASRRGQGGNEQYF. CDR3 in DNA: TGTGCCAGCAGACGAGGACAGGGAGGCAACGAGCAGTACTTC.

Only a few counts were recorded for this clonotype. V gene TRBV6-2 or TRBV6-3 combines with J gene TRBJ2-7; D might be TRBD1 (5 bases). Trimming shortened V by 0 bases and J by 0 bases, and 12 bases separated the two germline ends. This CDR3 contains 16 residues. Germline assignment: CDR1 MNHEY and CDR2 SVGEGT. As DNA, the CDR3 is TGTGCCAGCAGTTACTCGAAAAGAGGACACTCCTACGAGCAGTACTTC. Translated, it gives CASSYSKRGHSYEQYF.

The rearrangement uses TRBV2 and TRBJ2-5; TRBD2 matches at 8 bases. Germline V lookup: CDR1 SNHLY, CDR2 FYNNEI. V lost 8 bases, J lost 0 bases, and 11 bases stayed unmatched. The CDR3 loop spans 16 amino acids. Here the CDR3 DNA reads TGTGCCAGCGGTGGGGCGGGGGGCTCGTACCAAGAGACCCAGTACTTC. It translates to CASGGAGGSYQETQYF.

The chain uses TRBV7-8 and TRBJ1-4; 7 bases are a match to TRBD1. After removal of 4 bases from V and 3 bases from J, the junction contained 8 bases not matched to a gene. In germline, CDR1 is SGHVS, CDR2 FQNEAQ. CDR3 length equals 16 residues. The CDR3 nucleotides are TGTGCCAGCAGCTCAGGACAGGCCCACGCTAATGAAAAACTGTTTTTT. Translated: CASSSGQAHANEKLFF.

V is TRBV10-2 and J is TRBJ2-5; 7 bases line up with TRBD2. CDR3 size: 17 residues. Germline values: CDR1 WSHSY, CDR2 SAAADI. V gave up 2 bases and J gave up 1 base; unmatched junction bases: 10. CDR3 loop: CASSERRAREFQETQYF. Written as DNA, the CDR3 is TGCGCCAGCAGTGAGAGGAGGGCGCGGGAGTTCCAAGAGACCCAGTACTTC.

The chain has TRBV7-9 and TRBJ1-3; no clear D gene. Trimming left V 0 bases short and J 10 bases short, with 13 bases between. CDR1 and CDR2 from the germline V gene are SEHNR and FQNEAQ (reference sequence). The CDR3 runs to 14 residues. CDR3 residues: CASSLAFAVPTIYF. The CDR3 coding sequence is TGTGCCAGCAGCTTAGCGTTTGCGGTCCCGACCATATATTTT.

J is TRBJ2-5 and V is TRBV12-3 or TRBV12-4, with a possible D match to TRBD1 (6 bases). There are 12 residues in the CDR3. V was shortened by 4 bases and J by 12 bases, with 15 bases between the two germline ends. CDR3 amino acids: CASSSQDRPEYF. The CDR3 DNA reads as TGTGCCAGCAGTTCCCAAGACAGGCCGGAGTACTTC.

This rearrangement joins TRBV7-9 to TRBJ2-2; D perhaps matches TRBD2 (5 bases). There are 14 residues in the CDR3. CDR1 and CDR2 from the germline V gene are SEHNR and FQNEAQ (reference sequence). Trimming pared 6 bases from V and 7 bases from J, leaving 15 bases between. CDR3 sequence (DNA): TGTGCCAGCAGGAACAAGACGAGGGACGGGGAGCTGTTTTTT. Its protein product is CASRNKTRDGELFF.

In nucleotides, the CDR3 is TGTGCCATCAGTGAGACGGGAGGTTTAGGACAGCCCCAGCATTTT. Its protein product is CAISETGGLGQPQHF. V is TRBV10-3 and J is TRBJ1-5, with D unclear. There are 15 residues in the CDR3. Germline assignment: CDR1 ENHRY and CDR2 SYGVKD. V shed 2 bases and J shed 7 bases, with 15 bases lying between them.

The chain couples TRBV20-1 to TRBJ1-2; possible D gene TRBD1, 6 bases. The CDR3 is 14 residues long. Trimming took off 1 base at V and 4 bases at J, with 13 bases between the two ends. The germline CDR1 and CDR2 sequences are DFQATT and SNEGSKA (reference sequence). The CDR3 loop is CSARGGGQSYGYTF. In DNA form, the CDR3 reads TGCAGTGCTAGAGGTGGGGGGCAATCCTATGGCTACACCTTC.

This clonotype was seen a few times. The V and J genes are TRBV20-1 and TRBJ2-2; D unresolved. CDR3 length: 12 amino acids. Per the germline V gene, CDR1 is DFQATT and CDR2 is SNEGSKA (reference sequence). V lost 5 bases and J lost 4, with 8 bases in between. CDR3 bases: TGCAGTGCTCCGCGGTTCACCGGGGAGCTGTTTTTT. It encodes CSAPRFTGELFF.

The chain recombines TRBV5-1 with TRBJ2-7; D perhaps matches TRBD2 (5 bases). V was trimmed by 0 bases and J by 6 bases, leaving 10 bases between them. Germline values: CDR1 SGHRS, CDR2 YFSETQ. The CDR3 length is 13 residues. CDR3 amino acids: CASSLVEGFEQYF. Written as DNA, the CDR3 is TGCGCCAGCAGCTTGGTTGAGGGATTCGAGCAGTACTTC.

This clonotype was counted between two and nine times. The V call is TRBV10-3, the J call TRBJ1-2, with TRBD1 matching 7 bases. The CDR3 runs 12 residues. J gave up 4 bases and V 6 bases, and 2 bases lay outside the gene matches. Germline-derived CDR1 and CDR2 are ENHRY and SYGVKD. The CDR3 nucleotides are TGTGCCATCAGCAGGGACAGCTATGGCTACACCTTC. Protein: CAISRDSYGYTF.

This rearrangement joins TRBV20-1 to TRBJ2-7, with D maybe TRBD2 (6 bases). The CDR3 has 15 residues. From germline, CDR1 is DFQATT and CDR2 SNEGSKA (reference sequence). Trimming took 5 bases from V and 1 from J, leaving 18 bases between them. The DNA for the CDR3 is TGCAGTGCTCTCAACCCCGGAGGGGCTTCCTACGAGCAGTACTTC. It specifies CSALNPGGASYEQYF.

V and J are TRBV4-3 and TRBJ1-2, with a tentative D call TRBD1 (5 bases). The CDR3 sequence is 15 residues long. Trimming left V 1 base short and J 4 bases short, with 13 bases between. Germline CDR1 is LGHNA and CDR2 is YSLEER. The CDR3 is CASSQVGGGGYGYTF. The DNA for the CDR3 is TGCGCCAGCAGCCAAGTCGGCGGGGGAGGCTATGGCTACACCTTC.

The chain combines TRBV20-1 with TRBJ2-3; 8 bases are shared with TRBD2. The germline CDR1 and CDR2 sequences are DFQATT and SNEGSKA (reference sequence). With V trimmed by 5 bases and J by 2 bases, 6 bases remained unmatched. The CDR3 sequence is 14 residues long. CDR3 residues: CSAEVAGFTDTQYF. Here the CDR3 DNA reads TGCAGTGCTGAGGTAGCGGGGTTCACAGATACGCAGTATTTT.

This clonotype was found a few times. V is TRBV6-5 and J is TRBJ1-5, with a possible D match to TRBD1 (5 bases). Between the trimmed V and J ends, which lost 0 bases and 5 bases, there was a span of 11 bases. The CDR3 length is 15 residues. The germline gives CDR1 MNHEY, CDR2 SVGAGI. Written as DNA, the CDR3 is TGTGCCAGCAGTTACTCAGGGGTCGGGGATCAGCCCCAGCATTTT. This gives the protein CASSYSGVGDQPQHF.

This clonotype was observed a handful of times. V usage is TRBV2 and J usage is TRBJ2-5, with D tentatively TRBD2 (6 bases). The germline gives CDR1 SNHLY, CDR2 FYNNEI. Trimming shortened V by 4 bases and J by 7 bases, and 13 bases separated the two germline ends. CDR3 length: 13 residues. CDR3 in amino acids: CASSGGTGGTQYF. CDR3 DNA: TGTGCCAGCAGTGGGGGGACTGGGGGGACCCAGTACTTC.

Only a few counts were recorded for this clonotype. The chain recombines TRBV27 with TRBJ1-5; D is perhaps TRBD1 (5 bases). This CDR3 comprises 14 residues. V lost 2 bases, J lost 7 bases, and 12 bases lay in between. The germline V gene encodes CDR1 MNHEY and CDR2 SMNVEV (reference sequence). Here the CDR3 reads CASSLEGMGQPQHF. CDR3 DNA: TGTGCCAGCAGTTTAGAGGGGATGGGACAGCCCCAGCATTTT.

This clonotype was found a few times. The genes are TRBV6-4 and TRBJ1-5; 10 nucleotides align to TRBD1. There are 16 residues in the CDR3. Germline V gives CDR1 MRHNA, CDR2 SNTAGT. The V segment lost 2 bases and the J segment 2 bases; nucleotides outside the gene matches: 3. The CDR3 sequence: CASSDGTGEGNQPQHF. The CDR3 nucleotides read TGTGCCAGCAGTGACGGGACAGGGGAGGGCAATCAGCCCCAGCATTTT.

The CDR3 spells CSARGGTADTQYF. The CDR3, as DNA: TGCAGTGCTAGAGGGGGGACAGCAGATACGCAGTATTTT. The chain has TRBV20-1 and TRBJ2-3, with TRBD1 identical over 7 bases. This CDR3 has 13 amino acids. CDR1 and CDR2 (germline): DFQATT, SNEGSKA (reference sequence). Trimming cost V 1 base and J 4 bases; bases outside gene matches: 2.